The clone carrying this T cell receptor (beta chain) showed up just once. What it binds is not known. TCRdb's table, derived via immunoSEQ multiplex PCR, lists solely in-frame clones and lacks some. The sample has about 60,000 clones, 70% to 80% seen once. The data belong to a study of T cell responses to AZD1222 COVID-19 vaccine. Study-level points and caveats: With dominance at 160-218 and 743-854, vaccine-associated CD4 TCRs spanned spike.

V was cut by 6 bases and J by 7 bases, with 13 bases left in between. This CDR3 is 14 amino acids long. Germline V lookup: CDR1 MDHEN, CDR2 SYDVKM. V gene TRBV28 combines with J gene TRBJ1-6; a weak D match, TRBD1 (6 bases). The receptor was isolated from an adult who received the AZD1222 COVID-19 vaccine. The input for sequencing was peripheral blood, taken 28 days after the second AZD1222 dose. The CDR3 sequence: CASRRDRSNSPLHF. As DNA, the CDR3 is TGTGCCAGCAGGCGAGACAGGAGCAATTCACCCCTCCACTTT.